Listed here are 18 T cell receptor beta chains from one sample, sequenced in a study of T-cell memory formation after mild COVID-19. TCRdb itself ran the 5' RACE reads through MiXCR, one entry per CDR3 protein. This sample has about 140,000 distinct CDR3 sequences; about 25% occur once, and the top ten carry about 24%. Sequencing was performed on PBMCs or a T cell subset sorted from them (not recorded which). The receptors were gathered from an adult woman who had mild COVID-19 (a few samples of this study predate the infection). Cell type and time point are not known.

J is TRBJ1-1 and V is TRBV12-3 or TRBV12-4, with 9 bases fitting TRBD1. The ends lost 0 bases at V and 5 bases at J; junction bases unmatched: 16. The CDR3 consists of 19 residues. The CDR3: CASSLALADLQGARTEAFF. The CDR3 coding sequence is TGTGCCAGCAGTTTAGCGCTGGCGGACCTACAGGGGGCACGGACTGAAGCTTTCTTT.

The sample holds a few counts of this clonotype. The rearrangement joins TRBV5-1 to TRBJ2-3; D remains unclear. The V gene's germline CDR1 is SGHRS and CDR2 YFSETQ. The germline V and J ends were trimmed by 4 bases and 4 bases, with 13 bases remaining between them. This CDR3 region has 14 residues. The CDR3 DNA sequence: TGCGCCAGCAGCGCAATAGGGATGGCAGATACGCAGTATTTT. The encoded protein is CASSAIGMADTQYF. Using reference TRBV5-1 and TRBJ2-3 for the parts outside the CDR3, the full variable domain is KAGVTQTPRYLIKTRGQQVTLSCSPISGHRSVSWYQQTPGQGLQFLFEYFSETQRNKGNFPGRFSGRQFSNSRSEMNVSTLELGDSALYLCASSAIGMADTQYFGPGTRLTVL.

This clonotype was counted only a few times. The J gene is TRBJ2-1, the V gene TRBV11-2; the D is unclear. V was shortened by 10 bases and J by 6 bases, with 10 bases between the two germline ends. CDR1 is SGHAT, CDR2 FQNNGV, per germline. This CDR3 has 11 amino acids. CDR3 loop: CATQSSNEQFF. The CDR3 nucleotides are TGTGCCACTCAAAGCTCCAATGAGCAGTTCTTC. Full variable domain (outside the CDR3, taken from reference TRBV11-2 and TRBJ2-1): EAGVAQSPRYKIIEKRQSVAFWCNPISGHATLYWYQQILGQGPKLLIQFQNNGVVDDSQLPKDRFSAERLKGVDSTLKIQPAKLEDSAVYLCATQSSNEQFFGPGTRLTVL.

The V and J genes are TRBV21-1 and TRBJ2-7; whether TRBD1, the table's D call, matches the DNA was not checked. TRBV21-1 is classified as a pseudogene. This CDR3 has 13 residues. The CDR3 here is CASSARDRGEQYF. The DNA of the CDR3 is TGTGCCAGCAGCGCCCGGGACAGGGGCGAGCAGTACTTC.

V is TRBV5-1 and J is TRBJ1-4, with TRBD1 matching over 8 bases. CDR3 length equals 15 residues. The ends lost 4 bases at V and 11 bases at J; junction bases unmatched: 13. The germline gives CDR1 SGHRS, CDR2 YFSETQ. As DNA, the CDR3 is TGCGCCAGCAGCAAGGGACAGGATGAAATGACCAAACTGTTTTTT. Translated, it gives CASSKGQDEMTKLFF.

Here the CDR3 reads CASSRRKDEQYF. CDR3 nucleotides: TGCGCCAGCAGCCGGCGGAAGGACGAGCAGTACTTC. The chain carries TRBV4-1 and TRBJ2-7; D is uncertain. Trimming shortened V by 4 bases and J by 5 bases, and 9 bases separated the two germline ends. Germline V gene sequence: CDR1 MGHRA, CDR2 YSYEKL. The CDR3 totals 12 residues.

This clonotype was seen a few times. This chain connects TRBV20-1 to TRBJ1-1, with 7 bases fitting TRBD1. Per the germline V gene, CDR1 is DFQATT and CDR2 is SNEGSKA (reference sequence). Trimming took 3 bases from V and 0 from J; bases not matched to a gene: 1. This CDR3 region has 13 residues. The CDR3, as DNA: TGCAGTGCTAGGGGACAGATGAACACTGAAGCTTTCTTT. Translating it yields CSARGQMNTEAFF.

J is TRBJ1-2 and V is TRBV7-8, with 8 bases aligning to TRBD1. The CDR3 loop spans 19 amino acids. Germline V lookup: CDR1 SGHVS, CDR2 FQNEAQ. The trim removed 5 bases at V and 4 bases at J, leaving 21 bases unmatched. In nucleotides, the CDR3 is TGTGCCAGCAGCCCTTCTCAGGGGGCAGGGTTGGTCGTAACCTATGGCTACACCTTC. This sequence encodes CASSPSQGAGLVVTYGYTF.

This clonotype was observed a handful of times. The chain combines TRBV27 with TRBJ2-1; no reliable D call. The CDR3 runs 11 residues. Germline CDR1 and CDR2: MNHEY and SMNVEV (reference sequence). The V gene lost 0 bases and the J gene lost 10 bases, with 4 bases spanning the gap. CDR3: CASSLSGEQFF. The CDR3, as DNA: TGTGCCAGCAGTTTATCCGGGGAGCAGTTCTTC.

This chain connects TRBV18 to TRBJ1-2, with 8 positions matching TRBD1. V lost 3 bases, J lost 8 bases, and 5 bases stayed unmatched. The CDR3 runs 13 residues. Per germline, CDR1 KGHSH and CDR2 LQKENI. For the CDR3, the DNA is TGTGCCAGCTCACCGGACAGGGAGGGAGGCTACACCTTC. Its translation: CASSPDREGGYTF.

This clonotype was observed a handful of times. This rearrangement joins TRBV11-2 to TRBJ2-1; D is perhaps TRBD2 (7 bases). Per the germline V gene, CDR1 is SGHAT and CDR2 is FQNNGV. V was shortened by 1 base and J by 2 bases, with 12 bases between the two germline ends. This CDR3 contains 16 residues. The DNA of the CDR3 is TGTGCCAGCAGCTTAGCGGCGGGGGCCACCTACAATGAGCAGTTCTTC. Translated, it gives CASSLAAGATYNEQFF.

The table lists this clonotype with a few counts. The rearrangement joins TRBV6-2 or TRBV6-3 to TRBJ1-2, with D possibly being TRBD1 (5 bases). Germline CDR1 is MNHEY and CDR2 is SVGEGT. V was cut by 4 bases and J by 3 bases, with 12 bases left in between. CDR3 size: 14 residues. CDR3 in amino acids: CASSLKQADYGYTF. In nucleotides, the CDR3 is TGTGCCAGCAGTTTGAAACAGGCAGACTATGGCTACACCTTC.

The rearrangement joins TRBV7-6 to TRBJ2-1, with D maybe TRBD1 (5 bases). Germline CDR1 and CDR2: SGHVS and FNYEAQ. With 7 bases removed from V and 10 bases from J, the gap between germline ends came to 14 bases. The CDR3 is 12 amino acids. This CDR3 is CASKGMIGEQFF. The CDR3 DNA follows: TGTGCCAGCAAGGGGATGATAGGGGAGCAGTTCTTC.

This clonotype has more than one count but fewer than ten. The chain links TRBV7-9 to TRBJ2-7; 7 bases map to TRBD2. The CDR3 spans 18 residues. V was clipped by 1 base and J by 2 bases; unmatched bases: 14. CDR1 and CDR2 from the germline V gene are SEHNR and FQNEAQ (reference sequence). DNA for the CDR3: TGTGCCAGCAGCTTAGGATCCCGACTAGAGCGGGATGCCTACGAGCAGTACTTC. Encoded protein: CASSLGSRLERDAYEQYF.

This clonotype was observed a few times. V is TRBV27 and J is TRBJ2-7; D not certain. The CDR3 is 11 residues long. V was pared by 6 bases and J by 4 bases, with 7 bases between. Germline V CDR1 and CDR2: MNHEY, SMNVEV (reference sequence). As DNA, the CDR3 is TGTGCCAGCAGAACCCTTTACGAGCAGTACTTC. Translating gives CASRTLYEQYF.

V and J are TRBV7-9 and TRBJ1-1, with a possible D match to TRBD1 (5 bases). V gave up 1 base and J gave up 10 bases, with 10 bases separating them. CDR3 length: 12 residues. Germline values: CDR1 SEHNR, CDR2 FQNEAQ (reference sequence). The CDR3 sequence: CASSLGPGLAFF. The CDR3 coding sequence is TGTGCCAGCAGCTTAGGTCCAGGGTTAGCTTTCTTT. Full variable domain (remainder filled in from reference TRBV7-9 and TRBJ1-1): DTGVSQNPRHKITKRGQNVTFRCDPISEHNRLYWYRQTLGQGPEFLTYFQNEAQLEKSRLLSDRFSAERPKGSFSTLEIQRTEQGDSAMYLCASSLGPGLAFFGQGTRLTVV.

The chain recombines TRBV14 with TRBJ1-1; D is possibly TRBD1 (6 bases). The V gene lost 7 bases and the J gene lost 5 bases, with 26 bases spanning the gap. The germline V gene encodes CDR1 SGHDN and CDR2 FVKESK. The CDR3 has 17 amino acids. This CDR3 reads CASTSGQGPAPGTEAFF. The CDR3 nucleotides are TGTGCCAGCACCTCAGGTCAGGGGCCTGCTCCGGGAACTGAAGCTTTCTTT.

In its sample, this clonotype was seen a few times. J is TRBJ2-5 and V is TRBV6-6; weak D call: TRBD1 (6 bases). In germline, CDR1 is MNHNY, CDR2 SVGAGI (reference sequence). The V end was cut by 5 bases, the J end by 2 bases, with 9 bases between. CDR3 length: 13 amino acids. Here the CDR3 DNA reads TGTGCCAGCAGTCATGGACAGCAAGAGACCCAGTACTTC. Its protein product is CASSHGQQETQYF.